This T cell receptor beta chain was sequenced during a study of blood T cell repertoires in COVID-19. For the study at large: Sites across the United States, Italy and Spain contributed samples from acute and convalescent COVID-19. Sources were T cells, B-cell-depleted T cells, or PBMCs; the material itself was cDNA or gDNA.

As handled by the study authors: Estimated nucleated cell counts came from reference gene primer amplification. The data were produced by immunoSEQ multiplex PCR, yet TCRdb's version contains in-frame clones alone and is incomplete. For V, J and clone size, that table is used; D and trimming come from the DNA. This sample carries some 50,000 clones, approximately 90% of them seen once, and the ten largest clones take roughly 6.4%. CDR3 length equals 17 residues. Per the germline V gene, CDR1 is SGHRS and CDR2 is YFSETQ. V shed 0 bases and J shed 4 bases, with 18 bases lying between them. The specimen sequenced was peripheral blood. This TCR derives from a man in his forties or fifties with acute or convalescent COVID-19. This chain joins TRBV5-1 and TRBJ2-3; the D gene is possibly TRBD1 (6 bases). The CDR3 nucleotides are TGCGCCAGCAGCTTGGGGATTTACAGGGATGGGTCAGATACGCAGTATTTT. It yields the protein CASSLGIYRDGSDTQYF.